This TCR beta chain stems from a study of radiotherapy plus CTLA-4 blockade in lung cancer listed by TCRdb under 2018. With respect to the entire study: Among enrolled patients, roughly 17% had an objective response and 25% to 40% reached disease control.

This clone was counted only a few times. The clone's antigen remains unknown. One base away there is no much larger clone; base qualities are not given. This specimen includes other DNA sequences encoding the same CDR3. What the authors observed across the whole study: Early dynamic changes in blood T cell clones, together with increased serum interferon-beta after radiation, were reported as the strongest predictors of response. After treatment with radiotherapy and ipilimumab, TCR clones that originated in tumors expanded in peripheral blood.

The library was generated by the immunoSEQ multiplex PCR assay. In its TCRdb copy, this immuneACCESS table keeps in-frame sequences only and misses some clones. Where compared with another copy, unresolved V genes explain less than half of these, and the others have no known cause. The sample data list roughly 73,000 clones, and around 86% of these were observed just once. The ten top clones hold around 40% of the sample. In this study, focal radiation therapy paired with CTLA-4 blockade (ipilimumab) was tested in patients who had chemo-refractory metastatic non-small-cell lung cancer. V and J lose 6 bases and 3 bases, and a span of 14 bases separates them. The CDR3 numbers 14 residues from cysteine through phenylalanine. Of all the DNA, just the CDR3 is kept, 42 bases in frame from base 1. CDR1 MNHEY and CDR2 SMNVEV are derived from the germline V gene (reference sequence).

The receptor's source is a human donor with non-small cell lung cancer that progressed on radiotherapy plus ipilimumab. This material consisted of peripheral blood, taken from a patient treated with radiotherapy plus ipilimumab. This receptor chain uses TRBV27 and TRBJ1-1; a tentative D match to TRBD1 spans 5 bases. The nucleotide sequence reads TGTGCCAGCAGCCCCGGGGACCGTTACACTGAAGCTTTCTTT. Translated, it reads CASSPGDRYTEAFF.